The sequence of this T cell receptor (beta chain) was determined in a study of blood T cell repertoires in COVID-19. Study members were between about 18 and 95 years old and lived in roughly 24 US regions. CDR3 size: 15 residues. CDR1 and CDR2 (germline): SEHNR, FQNEAQ (reference sequence). V was cut by 5 bases and J by 2 bases, with 16 bases left in between. The repertoire was sequenced with immunoSEQ multiplex PCR; TCRdb's copy has only in-frame clones and lacks some. The sample holds hundreds of thousands of clones, approximately 89% seen once. The sequencing input was PBMCs or T cells enriched from blood (not recorded which). This receptor was obtained from a woman aged 45 to 65 who had been exposed to COVID-19. This rearrangement joins TRBV7-9 to TRBJ2-7, with D possibly being TRBD2 (6 bases). Here the CDR3 reads CASSNPGLSAYEQYF. As DNA, the CDR3 is TGTGCCAGCAGCAATCCGGGACTTTCCGCCTACGAGCAGTACTTC.